A single sample gave rise to the 12 T cell receptor beta chains below, sequenced in a study of Graves' ophthalmopathy and Graves' hyperthyroidism (dated by TCRdb to between 2018 and 2020). These reads were obtained on an Illumina HiSeq 2000. TCR beta CDR3 regions were amplified from RNA transcripts for repertoire sequencing. The first round of RT-PCR was done with HTBI primers and the Qiagen OneStep RT-PCR kit, and was followed by a second round of multiplex PCR, then size selection and purification. TCRdb cleaned the public reads at Q25 with fastp, built clones with MiXCR and kept in-frame beta chains. A single entry per CDR3 protein holds the most common genes and DNA from its merged rows. Present in this sample are fewer than 600,000 distinct CDR3 sequences, under 15% of which were seen just once. Together, the top ten hold 9.5% to 10% of the sample. Sequencing used blood. The source of these receptors is a woman aged 25-40 years with Graves' ophthalmopathy. Donor details come from another sample of the same person, matched by shared clones.

This clonotype occurred a few times. The chain has TRBV11-3 and TRBJ2-2; TRBD1 matches 9 bases. Trimming took 5 bases from V and 7 from J; bases not matched to a gene: 5. Germline V gene sequence: CDR1 SGHNT, CDR2 YENEEA. There are 14 residues in the CDR3. The CDR3 DNA follows: TGTGCCAGCAGCCCGGGACAGGGCTACGGGGAGCTGTTTTTT. Protein sequence: CASSPGQGYGELFF. Full variable domain (remainder filled in from reference TRBV11-3 and TRBJ2-2): EAGVVQSPRYKIIEKKQPVAFWCNPISGHNTLYWYLQNLGQGPELLIRYENEEAVDDSQLPKDRFSAERLKGVDSTLKIQPAELGDSAVYLCASSPGQGYGELFFGEGSRLTVL.

This clonotype was observed at least ten times. V gene TRBV28 combines with J gene TRBJ2-7, with D perhaps matching TRBD1 or TRBD2 (5 bases each). V lost 2 bases, J lost 7 bases, and 18 bases lay in between. Germline loops: CDR1 MDHEN, CDR2 SYDVKM. The CDR3 has 15 residues. The CDR3 loop is CASSLAAGAGWEQYF. CDR3 sequence (DNA): TGTGCCAGCAGTTTAGCAGCCGGGGCCGGGTGGGAGCAGTACTTC. Full variable domain (outside the CDR3, taken from reference TRBV28 and TRBJ2-7): DVKVTQSSRYLVKRTGEKVFLECVQDMDHENMFWYRQDPGLGLRLIYFSYDVKMKEKGDIPEGYSVSREKKERFSLILESASTNQTSMYLCASSLAAGAGWEQYFGPGTRLTVT.

V gene TRBV6-5 combines with J gene TRBJ2-2; TRBD2 might be the D (5 bases). This CDR3 has 17 residues. Trimming removed 2 bases from V and 1 base from J, with 14 bases in between. Germline V gives CDR1 MNHEY, CDR2 SVGAGI. The CDR3 reads CASSYTRAAGNTGELFF. Here the CDR3 DNA reads TGTGCCAGCAGTTACACTCGGGCGGCGGGGAACACCGGGGAGCTGTTTTTT.

The CDR3 DNA is TGTGCCAGCAGCGACCTCGGGACTAGCGGGAGATTAGGGGCCGGGGAGCTGTTTTTT. Its protein product is CASSDLGTSGRLGAGELFF. This chain links TRBV9 with TRBJ2-2; TRBD2 aligns across 14 bases. The CDR3 is made up of 19 amino acids. V trimming: 3 bases; J trimming: 6 bases; junction bases outside the gene matches: 13. CDR1 and CDR2 (germline): SGDLS, YYNGEE.

This clonotype was counted at least ten times. The J gene is TRBJ2-7, the V gene TRBV28, with D maybe TRBD1 (6 bases). The CDR3 contains 13 residues. The germline gives CDR1 MDHEN, CDR2 SYDVKM. Trimming shortened V by 6 bases and J by 4 bases, and 13 bases separated the two germline ends. CDR3 in amino acids: CASRQTGKYEQYF. CDR3 in DNA: TGTGCCAGCAGACAAACAGGGAAGTACGAGCAGTACTTC.

With respect to this clonotype: One junction end does not reproduce the germline sequence, and a read error may be involved. The chain recombines TRBV3-1 with TRBJ2-2; a weak D match, TRBD2 (5 bases). Germline V gives CDR1 LGHDT, CDR2 YNNKEL (reference sequence). The CDR3 covers 15 residues. CDR3 nucleotide sequence: TGTGCCAGCAGCCAAGATGTATTGAGGACCGGGGAGCTGCTTTTT. Protein product: CASSQDVLRTGELLF.

This clonotype was recorded at least ten times. The chain couples TRBV15 to TRBJ2-7; TRBD1 might be the D (6 bases). The germline V gene has CDR1 LNHNV and CDR2 YYDKDF (reference sequence). V shed 0 bases and J shed 2 bases, with 11 bases lying between them. This CDR3 is 15 amino acids long. CDR3 in amino acids: CATSRDSGEPYEQYF. CDR3 in DNA: TGTGCCACCAGCAGAGATTCAGGGGAACCCTACGAGCAGTACTTC.

In this sample, this clonotype turned up a few times. The rearrangement links TRBV28 to TRBJ2-7; possible D gene TRBD2, 6 bases. The CDR3 covers 14 residues. From germline, CDR1 is MDHEN and CDR2 SYDVKM. Between the trimmed V and J ends, which lost 3 bases and 6 bases, there was a span of 15 bases. CDR3 loop: CASSLVAGNREQYF. In DNA, the CDR3 is TGTGCCAGCAGTTTGGTTGCGGGGAACCGCGAGCAGTACTTC.

This clonotype was detected many times. This rearrangement joins TRBV12-3 or TRBV12-4 to TRBJ1-1, with 9 nucleotides matching TRBD1. The V and J ends lost 5 bases and 2 bases, in that order; junction bases with no gene match: 9. The length of the CDR3 is 16 residues. The CDR3 loop is CASSIDRGWRNTEAFF. CDR3 DNA: TGTGCCAGCAGTATAGACAGGGGGTGGCGAAACACTGAAGCTTTCTTT.

This clonotype was seen many times. The chain recombines TRBV10-3 with TRBJ1-3; 7 positions match TRBD1. The V gene end was trimmed by 10 bases and the J gene end by 0 bases; junction bases not matched to a gene: 9. The CDR3 consists of 15 residues. The V gene's germline CDR1 is ENHRY and CDR2 SYGVKD. CDR3 bases: TGTGCCACGAAGCCGACAGGGAGCTCTGGAAACACCATATATTTT. Amino acids: CATKPTGSSGNTIYF.

This clonotype was seen repeatedly, ten times or more. The rearrangement uses TRBV5-1 and TRBJ1-2, with TRBD1 matching over 7 bases. The CDR3 length is 14 residues. Per the germline V gene, CDR1 is SGHRS and CDR2 is YFSETQ. The V gene end was trimmed by 4 bases and the J gene end by 3 bases; junction bases not matched to a gene: 6. As DNA, the CDR3 is TGCGCCAGCAGCGCCGACAGGGCTGACTATGGCTACACCTTC. It is translated as CASSADRADYGYTF.

V is TRBV6-1 and J is TRBJ1-6, with D perhaps matching TRBD1 (6 bases). Looked up from germline, CDR1 is MNHNS and CDR2 is SASEGT. With 8 bases removed from V and 0 bases from J, the gap between germline ends came to 14 bases. The CDR3 runs 16 residues. CDR3 sequence: CASLPRGNSYNSPLHF. The DNA for the CDR3 is TGTGCCAGCCTCCCTAGGGGGAACTCCTATAATTCACCCCTCCACTTT.